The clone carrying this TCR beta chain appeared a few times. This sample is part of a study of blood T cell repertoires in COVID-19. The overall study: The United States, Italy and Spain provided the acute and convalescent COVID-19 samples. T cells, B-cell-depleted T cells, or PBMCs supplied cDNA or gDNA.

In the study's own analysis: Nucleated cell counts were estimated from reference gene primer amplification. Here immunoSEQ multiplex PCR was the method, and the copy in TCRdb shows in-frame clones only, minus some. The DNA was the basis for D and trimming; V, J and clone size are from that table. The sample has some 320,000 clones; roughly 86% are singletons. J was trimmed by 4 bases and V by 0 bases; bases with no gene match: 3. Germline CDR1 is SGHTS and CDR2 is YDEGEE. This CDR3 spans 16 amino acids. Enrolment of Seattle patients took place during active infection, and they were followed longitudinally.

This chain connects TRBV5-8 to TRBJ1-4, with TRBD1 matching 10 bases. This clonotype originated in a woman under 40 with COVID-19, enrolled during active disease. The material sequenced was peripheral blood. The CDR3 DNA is TGTGCCAGCAGCTTGGGACAGGGGGCCTTTAATGAAAAACTGTTTTTT. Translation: CASSLGQGAFNEKLFF.